The 7 T cell receptor beta chains below all came from one sample that was sequenced in a study of blood T cell repertoires in COVID-19. Only in-frame clones appear in the TCRdb table, and some are missing; sequencing was by immunoSEQ multiplex PCR. The table shows more than 150,000 clones, with roughly 80% occurring only once. The material sequenced was PBMCs or T cells enriched from blood (not recorded which). Receptors were obtained from a woman between 50 and 59 years old who had recovered from COVID-19.

J is TRBJ1-6 and V is TRBV7-8; a possible D gene is TRBD1 (6 bases). Looked up from germline, CDR1 is SGHVS and CDR2 is FQNEAQ. This CDR3 has 14 residues. Trimming left V 5 bases short and J 7 bases short, with 12 bases between. CDR3 protein: CASSPGQLNSPLHF. The DNA for the CDR3 is TGTGCCAGCAGCCCCGGACAGCTAAATTCACCCCTCCACTTT.

The chain uses TRBV5-5 and TRBJ1-2; TRBD1 matches at 7 bases. V lost 4 bases, J lost 4 bases, and 10 bases stayed unmatched. The CDR3 consists of 15 residues. In germline, CDR1 is SGHKS, CDR2 YYEKEE (reference sequence). The DNA of the CDR3 is TGTGCCAGCAGCGCACCCCCCGGGACAGTCTATGGCTACACCTTC. Translated: CASSAPPGTVYGYTF.

The sample holds a few counts of this clone. The J gene is TRBJ1-1, the V gene TRBV2; D is possibly TRBD1 (5 bases). The CDR3 runs to 15 residues. CDR1 and CDR2 from the germline V gene are SNHLY and FYNNEI. V lost 0 bases to trimming and J lost 4 bases, with 12 bases between them. Written as DNA, the CDR3 is TGTGCCAGCAGTGAAGCCCCCCAGGGCCTCACTGAAGCTTTCTTT. It specifies CASSEAPQGLTEAFF.

V and J are TRBV14 and TRBJ2-7, with 7 bases matching TRBD2. Germline V lookup: CDR1 SGHDN, CDR2 FVKESK. V was pared by 6 bases and J by 2 bases, with 7 bases of the junction left unmatched. This CDR3 contains 14 residues. This CDR3 reads CASRHSGRTYEQYF. CDR3 sequence (DNA): TGTGCCAGCAGACATAGCGGGCGAACCTACGAGCAGTACTTC.

The chain recombines TRBV19 with TRBJ1-6; 8 nucleotides align to TRBD1. Germline CDR1 reads LNHDA; CDR2 reads SQIVND (reference sequence). V gave up 6 bases and J gave up 0 bases; unmatched junction bases: 10. The CDR3 consists of 18 residues. The chain's CDR3 is CASRQGVAGSSYNSPLHF. CDR3 in DNA: TGTGCCAGTAGACAGGGGGTGGCTGGGAGCTCCTATAATTCACCCCTCCACTTT.

The chain links TRBV19 to TRBJ2-3; TRBD2 is a possible D gene (5 bases). Germline CDR1 reads LNHDA; CDR2 reads SQIVND (reference sequence). The CDR3 is made up of 13 amino acids. The V end was cut by 7 bases, the J end by 6 bases, with 14 bases between. CDR3 sequence: CASTDPGIDTQYF. As DNA, the CDR3 is TGTGCCAGTACCGATCCCGGGATTGATACGCAGTATTTT.

The CDR3 loop reads CASSPQGSTEAFF. The CDR3 region has the DNA TGTGCCAGCTCCCCCCAGGGGAGCACTGAAGCTTTCTTT. The V gene is TRBV18, the J gene TRBJ1-1; the D gene is possibly TRBD1 (6 bases). Germline V gene sequence: CDR1 KGHSH, CDR2 LQKENI. This CDR3 spans 13 amino acids. V was trimmed by 6 bases and J by 4 bases, leaving 12 bases between them.